The source of this TCR beta chain is a study of T cell responses to AZD1222 COVID-19 vaccine. Overall study findings and caveats: The donor cohort was predominantly white British with a female majority, and clonal diversity may have been underestimated.

About this clone: Antigen: not known.

The V gene's germline CDR1 is MNHEY and CDR2 SVGAGI. CDR3 length: 14 residues. V lost 6 bases and J lost 1, with 12 bases in between. Produced via immunoSEQ multiplex PCR; TCRdb's table is partial and in-frame only. The table includes roughly 140,000 clones, 90% detected once. The receptor was isolated from an adult in good health. The sample consisted of peripheral blood, taken on day 0 of AZD1222 vaccination. The chain employs TRBV6-5 and TRBJ1-1, with D possibly matching TRBD1 (6 bases). CDR3 DNA: TGTGCCAGCAGCACACAGGGAACGAACACTGAAGCTTTCTTT. The encoded protein is CASSTQGTNTEAFF.